A selection of T cell receptor beta chains follows, all from one sample in a study of blood T cell repertoires in COVID-19. TCRdb keeps only in-frame clones here, not all; method: immunoSEQ multiplex PCR. Here the sample spans roughly 200,000 clones, about 82% being singletons. The sequencing input was PBMCs or T cells enriched from blood (not recorded which). The receptors were sampled from a woman in her 30s who had recovered from COVID-19. Both conserved end residues are part of each CDR3.

TRBJ2-3	TRBV4-1	CASSQRALPGGTSGLTDTQYF
TRBJ2-3	TRBV7-9	CASTRLDTQYF
TRBJ2-5	TRBV9	CASSVDAGSRETQYF
TRBJ1-2	TRBV3-1/TRBV3-2	CASSQDLVGRGDGYTF
TRBJ1-2	TRBV3-1/TRBV3-2	CASSQDKGGSTRF
TRBJ1-4	TRBV18	CASSPPTDEKLFF
TRBJ1-5	TRBV6-5	CASSSTGDSNQPQHF
TRBJ1-4	TRBV7-6	CASSSLGQTNEKLFF
TRBJ1-2	TRBV7-9	CASSPAATGIGYGYTF
TRBJ2-7	TRBV7-9	CASSLGLVNEQYF
TRBJ2-1	TRBV27	CASSTLAGNYNEQFF